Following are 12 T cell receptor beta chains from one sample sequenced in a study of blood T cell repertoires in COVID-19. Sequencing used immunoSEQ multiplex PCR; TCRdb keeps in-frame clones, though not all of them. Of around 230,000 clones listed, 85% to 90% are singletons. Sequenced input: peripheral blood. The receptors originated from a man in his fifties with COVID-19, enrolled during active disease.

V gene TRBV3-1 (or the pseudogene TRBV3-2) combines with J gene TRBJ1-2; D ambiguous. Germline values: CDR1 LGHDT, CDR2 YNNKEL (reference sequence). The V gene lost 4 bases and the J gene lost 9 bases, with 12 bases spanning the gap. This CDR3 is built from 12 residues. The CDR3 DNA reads TGTGCCAGCAGCCGGCTAGTGAAGAGCTACACCTTC. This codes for CASSRLVKSYTF.

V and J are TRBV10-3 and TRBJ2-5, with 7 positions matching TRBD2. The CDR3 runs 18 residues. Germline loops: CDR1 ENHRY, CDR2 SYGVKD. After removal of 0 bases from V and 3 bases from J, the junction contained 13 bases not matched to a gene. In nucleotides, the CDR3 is TGTGCCATCAGTGAGTCGCCCCGGACGAAGCGGGAAGAAGAGACCCAGTACTTC. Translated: CAISESPRTKREEETQYF.

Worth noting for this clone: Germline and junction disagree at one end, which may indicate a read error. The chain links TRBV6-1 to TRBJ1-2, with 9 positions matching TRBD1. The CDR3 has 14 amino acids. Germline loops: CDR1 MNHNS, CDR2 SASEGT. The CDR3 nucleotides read TGTGCCAGCAGGGAAGGGACAGGGCGGCCTGGCTACACCTTC. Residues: CASREGTGRPGYTF.

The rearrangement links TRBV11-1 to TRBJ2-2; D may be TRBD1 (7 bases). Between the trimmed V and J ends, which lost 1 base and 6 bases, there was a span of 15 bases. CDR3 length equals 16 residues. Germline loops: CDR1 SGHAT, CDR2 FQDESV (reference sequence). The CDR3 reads CASSLVAGGISGELFF. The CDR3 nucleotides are TGTGCCAGCAGCTTAGTAGCAGGGGGGATATCCGGGGAGCTGTTTTTT.

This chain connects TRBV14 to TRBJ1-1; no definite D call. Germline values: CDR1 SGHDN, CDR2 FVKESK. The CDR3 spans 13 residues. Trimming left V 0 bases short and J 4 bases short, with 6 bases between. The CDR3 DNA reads TGTGCCAGCAGCCAAGAAGGCGGCACTGAAGCTTTCTTT. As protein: CASSQEGGTEAFF. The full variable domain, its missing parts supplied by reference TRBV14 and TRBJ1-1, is EAGVTQFPSHSVIEKGQTVTLRCDPISGHDNLYWYRRVMGKEIKFLLHFVKESKQDESGMPNNRFLAERTGGTYSTLKVQPAELEDSGVYFCASSQEGGTEAFFGQGTRLTVV.

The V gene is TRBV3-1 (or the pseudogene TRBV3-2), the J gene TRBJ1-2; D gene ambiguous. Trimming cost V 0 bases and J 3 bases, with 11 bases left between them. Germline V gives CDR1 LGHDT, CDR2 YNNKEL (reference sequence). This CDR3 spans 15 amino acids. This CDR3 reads CASSQDVRLDYGYTF. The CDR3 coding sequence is TGTGCCAGCAGCCAAGATGTCAGGTTAGACTATGGCTACACCTTC.

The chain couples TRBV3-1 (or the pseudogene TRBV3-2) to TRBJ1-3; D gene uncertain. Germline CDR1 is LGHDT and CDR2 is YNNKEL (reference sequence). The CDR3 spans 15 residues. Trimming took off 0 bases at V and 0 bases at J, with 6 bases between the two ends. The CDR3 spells CASSQDSNSGNTIYF. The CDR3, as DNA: TGTGCCAGCAGCCAAGATTCCAACTCTGGAAACACCATATATTTT.

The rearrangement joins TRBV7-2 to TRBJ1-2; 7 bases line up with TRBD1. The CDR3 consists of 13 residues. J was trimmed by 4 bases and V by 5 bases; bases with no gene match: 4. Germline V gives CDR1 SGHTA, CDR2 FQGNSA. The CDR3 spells CASSPTGTYGYTF. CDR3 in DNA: TGTGCCAGCAGCCCGACAGGGACCTATGGCTACACCTTC.

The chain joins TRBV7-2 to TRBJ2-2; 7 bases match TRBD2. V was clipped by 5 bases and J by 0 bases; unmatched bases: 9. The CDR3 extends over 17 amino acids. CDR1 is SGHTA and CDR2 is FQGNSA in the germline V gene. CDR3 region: CASSRPRSGTNTGELFF. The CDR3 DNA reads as TGTGCCAGCAGCCGGCCGAGGAGCGGGACGAACACCGGGGAGCTGTTTTTT.

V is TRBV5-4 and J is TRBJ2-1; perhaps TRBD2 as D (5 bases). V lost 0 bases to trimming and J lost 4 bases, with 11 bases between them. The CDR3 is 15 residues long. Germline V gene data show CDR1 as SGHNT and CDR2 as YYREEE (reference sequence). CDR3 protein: CASSLEAGRYNEQFF. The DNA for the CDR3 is TGTGCCAGCAGCTTGGAGGCTGGGAGATACAATGAGCAGTTCTTC.

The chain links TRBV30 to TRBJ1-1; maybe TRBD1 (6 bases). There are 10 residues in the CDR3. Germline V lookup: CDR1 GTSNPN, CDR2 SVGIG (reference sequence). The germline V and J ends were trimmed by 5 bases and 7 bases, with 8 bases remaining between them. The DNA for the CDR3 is TGTGCCTGGGGGACATTTGAAGCTTTCTTT. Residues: CAWGTFEAFF.

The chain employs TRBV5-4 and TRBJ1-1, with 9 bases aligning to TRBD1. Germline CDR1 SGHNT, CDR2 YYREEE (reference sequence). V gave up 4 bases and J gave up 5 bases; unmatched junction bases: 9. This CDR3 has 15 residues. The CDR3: CASSRNIDRGTEAFF. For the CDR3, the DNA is TGTGCCAGCAGCCGAAACATCGACAGGGGGACTGAAGCTTTCTTT.